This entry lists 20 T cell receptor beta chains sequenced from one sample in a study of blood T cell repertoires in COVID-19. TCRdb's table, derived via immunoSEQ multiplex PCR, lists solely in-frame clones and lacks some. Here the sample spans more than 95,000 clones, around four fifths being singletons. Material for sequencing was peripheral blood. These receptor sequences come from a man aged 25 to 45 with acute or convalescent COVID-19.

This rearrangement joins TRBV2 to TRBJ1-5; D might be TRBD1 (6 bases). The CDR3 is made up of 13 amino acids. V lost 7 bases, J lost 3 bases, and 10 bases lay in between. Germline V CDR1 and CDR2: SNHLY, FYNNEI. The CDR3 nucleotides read TGTGCCAGCATCCGGGACACCAATCAGCCCCAGCATTTT. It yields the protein CASIRDTNQPQHF.

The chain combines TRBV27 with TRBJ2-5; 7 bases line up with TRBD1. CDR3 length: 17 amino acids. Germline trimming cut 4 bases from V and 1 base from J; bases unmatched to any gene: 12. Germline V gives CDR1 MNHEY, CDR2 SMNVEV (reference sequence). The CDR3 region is CASSSSRQGKIQETQYF. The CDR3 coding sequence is TGTGCCAGCAGTTCCAGCCGACAGGGCAAAATCCAAGAGACCCAGTACTTC.

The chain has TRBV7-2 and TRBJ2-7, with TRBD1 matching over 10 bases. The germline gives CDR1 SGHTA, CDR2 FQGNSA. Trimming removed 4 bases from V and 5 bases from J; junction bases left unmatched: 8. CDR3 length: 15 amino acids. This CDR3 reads CASSWGTGELDEQYF. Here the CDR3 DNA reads TGTGCCAGCAGCTGGGGGACAGGGGAGTTGGACGAGCAGTACTTC. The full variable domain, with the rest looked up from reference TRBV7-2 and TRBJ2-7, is GAGVSQSPSNKVTEKGKDVELRCDPISGHTALYWYRQSLGQGLEFLIYFQGNSAPDKSGLPSDRFSAERTGGSVSTLTIQRTQQEDSAVYLCASSWGTGELDEQYFGPGTRLTVT.

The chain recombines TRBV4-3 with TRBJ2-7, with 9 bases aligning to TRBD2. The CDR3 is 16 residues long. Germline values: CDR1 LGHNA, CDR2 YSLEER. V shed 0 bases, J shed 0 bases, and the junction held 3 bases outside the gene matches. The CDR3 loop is CASSQDQLAGSYEQYF. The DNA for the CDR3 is TGCGCCAGCAGCCAAGACCAACTAGCGGGCTCCTACGAGCAGTACTTC.

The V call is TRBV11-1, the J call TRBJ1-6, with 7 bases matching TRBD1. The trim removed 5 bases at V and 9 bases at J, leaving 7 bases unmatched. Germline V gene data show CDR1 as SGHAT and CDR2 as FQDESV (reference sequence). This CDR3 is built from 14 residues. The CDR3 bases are TGTGCCAGCAGCCAAGACAGGGACGGTTCACCCCTCCACTTT. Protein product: CASSQDRDGSPLHF.

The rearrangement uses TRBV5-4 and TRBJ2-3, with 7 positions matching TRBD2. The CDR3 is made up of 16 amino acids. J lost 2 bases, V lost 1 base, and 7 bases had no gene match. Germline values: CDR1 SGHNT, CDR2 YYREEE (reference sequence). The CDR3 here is CASSLRVAGDTDTQYF. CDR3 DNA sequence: TGTGCCAGCAGCTTGAGGGTGGCGGGGGACACAGATACGCAGTATTTT.

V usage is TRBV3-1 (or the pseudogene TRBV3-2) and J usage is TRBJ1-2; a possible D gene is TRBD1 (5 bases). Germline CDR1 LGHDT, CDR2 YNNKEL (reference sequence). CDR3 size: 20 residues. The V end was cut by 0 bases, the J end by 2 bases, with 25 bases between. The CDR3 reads CASSQDWWVGRAGENYGYTF. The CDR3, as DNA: TGTGCCAGCAGCCAAGATTGGTGGGTCGGCAGGGCCGGAGAAAACTATGGCTACACCTTC.

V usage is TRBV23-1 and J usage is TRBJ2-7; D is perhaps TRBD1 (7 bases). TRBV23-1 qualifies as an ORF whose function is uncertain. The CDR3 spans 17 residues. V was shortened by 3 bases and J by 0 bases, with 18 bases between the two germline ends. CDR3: CASSQPRGQLLSYEQYV. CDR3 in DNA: TGCGCCAGCAGTCAGCCGCGGGGACAGCTTCTCTCCTACGAGCAGTACGTC.

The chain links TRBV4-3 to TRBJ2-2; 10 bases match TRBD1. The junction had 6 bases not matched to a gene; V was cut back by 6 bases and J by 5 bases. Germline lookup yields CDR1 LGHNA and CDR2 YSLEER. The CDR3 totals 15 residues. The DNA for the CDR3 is TGCGCCAGCAGTCCTGGGACAGGGGTAACCGGGGAGCTGTTTTTT. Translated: CASSPGTGVTGELFF.

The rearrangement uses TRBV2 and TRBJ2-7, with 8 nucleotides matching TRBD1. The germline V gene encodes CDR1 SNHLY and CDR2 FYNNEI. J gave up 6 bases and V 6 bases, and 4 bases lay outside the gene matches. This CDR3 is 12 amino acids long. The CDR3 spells CASRRQGSEQYF. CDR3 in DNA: TGTGCCAGCAGGAGACAGGGGTCCGAGCAGTACTTC.

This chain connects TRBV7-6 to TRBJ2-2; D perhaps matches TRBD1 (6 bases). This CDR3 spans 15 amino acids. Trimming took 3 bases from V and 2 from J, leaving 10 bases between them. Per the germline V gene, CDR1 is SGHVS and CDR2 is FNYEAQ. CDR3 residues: CASSLRQVNTGELFF. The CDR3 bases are TGTGCCAGCAGCTTGCGACAGGTTAACACCGGGGAGCTGTTTTTT. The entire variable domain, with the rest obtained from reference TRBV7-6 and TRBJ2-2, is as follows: GAGVSQSPRYKVTKRGQDVALRCDPISGHVSLYWYRQALGQGPEFLTYFNYEAQQDKSGLPNDRFSAERPEGSISTLTIQRTEQRDSAMYRCASSLRQVNTGELFFGEGSRLTVL.

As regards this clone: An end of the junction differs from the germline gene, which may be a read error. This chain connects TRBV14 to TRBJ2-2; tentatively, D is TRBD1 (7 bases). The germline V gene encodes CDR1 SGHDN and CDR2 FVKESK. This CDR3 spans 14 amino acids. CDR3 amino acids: CASSFQGGTGELFF. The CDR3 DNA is TGTGCAAGCAGCTTCCAGGGGGGCACCGGGGAGCTGTTTTTT. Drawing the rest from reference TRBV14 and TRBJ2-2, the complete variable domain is EAGVTQFPSHSVIEKGQTVTLRCDPISGHDNLYWYRRVMGKEIKFLLHFVKESKQDESGMPNNRFLAERTGGTYSTLKVQPAELEDSGVYFCASSFQGGTGELFFGEGSRLTVL.

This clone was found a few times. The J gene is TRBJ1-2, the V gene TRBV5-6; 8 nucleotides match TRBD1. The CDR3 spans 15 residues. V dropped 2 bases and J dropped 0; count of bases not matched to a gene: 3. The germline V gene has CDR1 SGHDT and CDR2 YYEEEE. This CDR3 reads CASSFGTGPNYGYTF. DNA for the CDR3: TGTGCCAGCAGCTTCGGGACAGGTCCTAACTATGGCTACACCTTC.

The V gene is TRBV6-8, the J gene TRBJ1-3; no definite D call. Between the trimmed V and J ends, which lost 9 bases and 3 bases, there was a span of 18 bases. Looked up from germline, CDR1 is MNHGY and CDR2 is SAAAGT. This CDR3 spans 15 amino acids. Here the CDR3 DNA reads TGTGCCAGGCCCTCTTCTCGGGAGGTTGGAAACACCATATATTTT. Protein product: CARPSSREVGNTIYF.

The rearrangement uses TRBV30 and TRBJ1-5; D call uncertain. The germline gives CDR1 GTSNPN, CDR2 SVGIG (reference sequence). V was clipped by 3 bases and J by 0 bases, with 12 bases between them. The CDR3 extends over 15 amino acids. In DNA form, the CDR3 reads TGTGCCTGGAGGCCGAGTACAGATAGCAATCAGCCCCAGCATTTT. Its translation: CAWRPSTDSNQPQHF. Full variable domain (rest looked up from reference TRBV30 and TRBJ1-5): SQTIHQWPATLVQPVGSPLSLECTVEGTSNPNLYWYRQAAGRGLQLLFYSVGIGQISSEVPQNLSASRPQDRQFILSSKKLLLSDSGFYLCAWRPSTDSNQPQHFGDGTRLSIL.

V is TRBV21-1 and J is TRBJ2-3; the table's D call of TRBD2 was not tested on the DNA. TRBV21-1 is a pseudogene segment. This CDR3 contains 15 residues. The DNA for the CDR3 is TGTGCCAGCATCTACCTAGCGGATAGCACAGATACGCAGTATTTT. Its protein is CASIYLADSTDTQYF.

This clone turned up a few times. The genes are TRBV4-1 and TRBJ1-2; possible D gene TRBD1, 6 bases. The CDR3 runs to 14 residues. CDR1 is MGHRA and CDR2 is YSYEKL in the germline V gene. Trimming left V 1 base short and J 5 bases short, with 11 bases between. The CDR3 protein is CASSQGGQSYGYTF. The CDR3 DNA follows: TGCGCCAGCAGCCAAGGAGGACAGTCGTATGGCTACACCTTC.

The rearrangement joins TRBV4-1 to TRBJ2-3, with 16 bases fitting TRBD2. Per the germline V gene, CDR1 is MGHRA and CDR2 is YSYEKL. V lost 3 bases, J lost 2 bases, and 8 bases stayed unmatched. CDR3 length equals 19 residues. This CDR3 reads CASSQGTSGRVTNTDTQYF. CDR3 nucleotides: TGCGCCAGCAGCCAGGGGACTAGCGGGAGGGTCACAAACACAGATACGCAGTATTTT.

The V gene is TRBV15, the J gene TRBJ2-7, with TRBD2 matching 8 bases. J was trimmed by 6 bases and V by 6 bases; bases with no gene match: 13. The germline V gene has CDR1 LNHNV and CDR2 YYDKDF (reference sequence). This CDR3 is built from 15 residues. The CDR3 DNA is TGTGCCACCAGTAGGGCTAGCGGGTCCCGTCGCGAGCAGTACTTC. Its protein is CATSRASGSRREQYF.

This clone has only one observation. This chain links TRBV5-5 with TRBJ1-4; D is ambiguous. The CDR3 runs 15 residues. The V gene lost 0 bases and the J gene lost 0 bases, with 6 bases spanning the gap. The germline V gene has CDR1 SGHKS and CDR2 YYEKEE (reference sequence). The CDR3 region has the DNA TGTGCCAGCAGCTTGGATCCAGCAACTAATGAAAAACTGTTTTTT. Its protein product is CASSLDPATNEKLFF. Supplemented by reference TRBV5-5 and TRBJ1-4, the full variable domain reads DAGVTQSPTHLIKTRGQQVTLRCSPISGHKSVSWYQQVLGQGPQFIFQYYEKEERGRGNFPDRFSARQFPNYSSELNVNALLLGDSALYLCASSLDPATNEKLFFGSGTQLSVL.